Below are 21 T cell receptor beta chains sequenced from a single sample in a study of blood T cell repertoires in COVID-19. Measured with immunoSEQ multiplex PCR; TCRdb has only the in-frame clones, and not every one. The sample yields about 140,000 clones, around four fifths seen once. The sequencing input was peripheral blood. The receptors shown here come from a woman older than 75 with acute or convalescent COVID-19.

This rearrangement joins TRBV12-2 to TRBJ1-2. TRBV12-2 is shown as a pseudogene. This CDR3 spans 12 amino acids. CDR3 loop: CASRLVLRGYTF. In DNA form, the CDR3 reads TGTGCAAGTCGCTTAGTACTGCGTGGCTACACCTTC.

The chain couples TRBV19 to TRBJ1-1; TRBD1 matches 8 bases. The CDR3 totals 14 residues. V gave up 10 bases and J gave up 1 base; unmatched junction bases: 8. CDR1 and CDR2 (germline): LNHDA, SQIVND (reference sequence). Here the CDR3 reads CATRQGKKNTEAFF. CDR3 in DNA: TGTGCCACAAGACAGGGGAAAAAGAACACTGAAGCTTTCTTT.

The CDR3 reads CASSSRMISGNTIYF. The CDR3 DNA sequence: TGTGCCAGCAGCTCCAGGATGATCTCTGGAAACACCATATATTTT. The chain has TRBV7-8 and TRBJ1-3; no clear D. The CDR3 covers 15 residues. CDR1 is SGHVS and CDR2 is FQNEAQ in the germline V gene. The V end was cut by 4 bases, the J end by 0 bases, with 10 bases between. Together with reference TRBV7-8 and TRBJ1-3, the CDR3 gives the full variable domain: GAGVSQSPRYKVAKRGQDVALRCDPISGHVSLFWYQQALGQGPEFLTYFQNEAQLDKSGLPSDRFFAERPEGSVSTLKIQRTQQEDSAVYLCASSSRMISGNTIYFGEGSWLTVV.

The V gene is TRBV18, the J gene TRBJ2-7; 12 positions match TRBD2. The germline V gene has CDR1 KGHSH and CDR2 LQKENI. With 3 bases clipped from V and 6 bases from J, the junction kept 3 bases outside the gene matches. The CDR3 runs to 14 residues. CDR3 DNA sequence: TGTGCCAGCTCACCGCCTAGCGGGAGGGGCGAGCAGTACTTC. As protein: CASSPPSGRGEQYF.

This sequence joins TRBV30 and TRBJ1-1; possible D gene TRBD1, 5 bases. Germline assignment: CDR1 GTSNPN and CDR2 SVGIG (reference sequence). The CDR3 covers 12 residues. The V end lost 4 bases, the J end lost 8 bases, and 14 bases lay between the germline ends. The CDR3 is CAWIRRGLEAFF. The CDR3 nucleotides read TGTGCCTGGATCCGTAGGGGTTTAGAAGCTTTCTTT.

J is TRBJ2-1 and V is TRBV29-1; D not resolved. Germline V gives CDR1 SQVTM, CDR2 ANQGSEA. Trimming pared 1 base from V and 5 bases from J, leaving 12 bases between. CDR3 length: 14 amino acids. The DNA of the CDR3 is TGCAGCGTTGAAGGTTGGCTAGTGAACAATGAGCAGTTCTTC. Residues: CSVEGWLVNNEQFF.

This clone was observed a handful of times. The chain's CDR3 is CASSYVAGRLSYEQYF. The CDR3 nucleotides read TGTGCCAGCAGTTACGTAGCGGGGAGACTCTCCTACGAGCAGTACTTC. V usage is TRBV6-2 or TRBV6-3 and J usage is TRBJ2-7; TRBD2 matches at 8 bases. This CDR3 region has 16 residues. The germline V gene encodes CDR1 MNHEY and CDR2 SVGEGT. The junction had 6 bases not matched to a gene; V was cut back by 2 bases and J by 0 bases.

The chain uses TRBV18 and TRBJ1-4; a possible D gene is TRBD1 (5 bases). The CDR3 sequence is 15 residues long. Trimming removed 5 bases at V and 0 bases at J, with 10 bases between. Germline V gene lookup returns CDR1 KGHSH and CDR2 LQKENI. Written as DNA, the CDR3 is TGTGCCAGCTCAACGCTAGGGGCAACTAATGAAAAACTGTTTTTT. Encoded protein: CASSTLGATNEKLFF.

The chain combines TRBV7-2 with TRBJ1-5, with a weak D call TRBD1 (5 bases). The CDR3 contains 16 residues. Trimming pared 5 bases from V and 3 bases from J, leaving 17 bases between. The germline CDR1 and CDR2 sequences are SGHTA and FQGNSA. The CDR3 is CASSPGQGYFNQPQHF. CDR3 nucleotides: TGTGCCAGCAGCCCCGGTCAGGGTTACTTCAATCAGCCCCAGCATTTT.

This clone was seen ten or more times. V gene TRBV5-6 combines with J gene TRBJ2-7, with 9 bases that match TRBD2. With V trimmed by 4 bases and J by 7 bases, 6 bases remained unmatched. The CDR3 covers 13 residues. From germline, CDR1 is SGHDT and CDR2 YYEEEE. CDR3 in amino acids: CASSAGGREEQYF. CDR3 bases: TGTGCCAGCAGCGCTGGCGGGAGGGAAGAGCAGTACTTC.

The J gene is TRBJ1-4, the V gene TRBV2, with 7 bases identical to TRBD1. Germline V gene data show CDR1 as SNHLY and CDR2 as FYNNEI. The CDR3 has 15 residues. After removal of 5 bases from V and 7 bases from J, the junction contained 10 bases not matched to a gene. The CDR3 nucleotides read TGTGCCAGCAGTTTGAATTCAGGGGGAACTGAAAAACTGTTTTTT. Amino acids: CASSLNSGGTEKLFF.

This chain connects TRBV24-1 to TRBJ1-1; D is ambiguous. This CDR3 contains 14 residues. Germline lookup yields CDR1 KGHDR and CDR2 SFDVKD. V shed 2 bases and J shed 2 bases, with 8 bases lying between them. The CDR3 bases are TGTGCCACCAGTGATTCGAGAACTAACACTGAAGCTTTCTTT. It encodes CATSDSRTNTEAFF.

This clone was counted a few times. The chain combines TRBV5-1 with TRBJ2-5; TRBD2 is a possible D gene (6 bases). Germline values: CDR1 SGHRS, CDR2 YFSETQ. CDR3 length: 16 residues. The V end lost 4 bases, the J end lost 0 bases, and 16 bases lay between the germline ends. DNA for the CDR3: TGCGCCAGCAGCCGCGGGCGGGGTGCGTACCAAGAGACCCAGTACTTC. Translating it yields CASSRGRGAYQETQYF.

The chain has TRBV29-1 and TRBJ2-7, with a possible D match to TRBD1 (5 bases). This CDR3 contains 16 residues. V was pared by 0 bases and J by 0 bases, with 15 bases between. In germline, CDR1 is SQVTM, CDR2 ANQGSEA. In nucleotides, the CDR3 is TGCAGCGTTGAAGAGTTCAGGACACCGGCCTCCTACGAGCAGTACTTC. It specifies CSVEEFRTPASYEQYF.

The gene calls are TRBV7-8 and TRBJ1-6; D perhaps matches TRBD1 (5 bases). Germline CDR1 and CDR2: SGHVS and FQNEAQ. The length of the CDR3 is 15 residues. Trimming stripped 5 bases from V and 10 bases from J, with 18 bases between. The CDR3 DNA reads as TGTGCCAGCAGCGGGGGAGGCCGGGTAGGGTCACCCCTCCACTTT. Protein product: CASSGGGRVGSPLHF. The whole variable domain, filled in from reference TRBV7-8 and TRBJ1-6, reads GAGVSQSPRYKVAKRGQDVALRCDPISGHVSLFWYQQALGQGPEFLTYFQNEAQLDKSGLPSDRFFAERPEGSVSTLKIQRTQQEDSAVYLCASSGGGRVGSPLHFGNGTRLTVT.

The chain couples TRBV4-2 to TRBJ2-7; tentative D call: TRBD2 (5 bases). Trimming took 1 base from V and 5 from J, leaving 12 bases between them. The CDR3 loop spans 14 amino acids. The V gene's germline CDR1 is LGHNA and CDR2 YNFKEQ. The CDR3 DNA reads TGTGCCAGCAGCCAAGTGGGAGACCCCAACGAGCAGTACTTC. Protein: CASSQVGDPNEQYF.

The genes are TRBV28 and TRBJ1-2; D might be TRBD1 (5 bases). With 7 bases removed from V and 7 bases from J, the gap between germline ends came to 16 bases. This CDR3 comprises 13 residues. The V gene's germline CDR1 is MDHEN and CDR2 SYDVKM. The chain's CDR3 is CASNPGGVGGYTF. CDR3 sequence (DNA): TGTGCCAGCAACCCTGGGGGGGTCGGTGGCTACACCTTC.

The rearrangement links TRBV28 to TRBJ2-7, with D maybe TRBD2 (6 bases). This CDR3 is 15 amino acids long. Germline loops: CDR1 MDHEN, CDR2 SYDVKM. Trimming removed 8 bases at V and 0 bases at J, with 17 bases between. CDR3 in amino acids: CASASAGLPSYEQYF. In nucleotides, the CDR3 is TGTGCCAGCGCGTCGGCGGGGCTCCCCTCCTACGAGCAGTACTTC.

The CDR3 region is CASSFLLPGLTSGSPLHF. For the CDR3, the DNA is TGCGCCAGCAGCTTTTTACTTCCGGGACTCACATCAGGTTCACCCCTCCACTTT. The gene calls are TRBV5-1 and TRBJ1-6, with D perhaps TRBD1 (5 bases). The CDR3 is made up of 18 amino acids. V was cut by 2 bases and J by 9 bases, with 24 bases left in between. Germline CDR1 is SGHRS and CDR2 is YFSETQ.

This clone was recorded once. This chain connects TRBV19 to TRBJ1-4; maybe TRBD1 (5 bases). Germline CDR1 and CDR2: LNHDA and SQIVND (reference sequence). Between the trimmed V and J ends, which lost 5 bases and 0 bases, there was a span of 13 bases. This CDR3 contains 16 residues. CDR3 sequence: CASSLTDISTNEKLFF. The CDR3 bases are TGTGCCAGTAGTCTGACGGACATATCAACTAATGAAAAACTGTTTTTT.

The V call is TRBV7-9, the J call TRBJ1-5, with D possibly matching TRBD1 (5 bases). This CDR3 comprises 13 residues. V was cut by 8 bases and J by 4 bases, with 12 bases left in between. The germline CDR1 and CDR2 sequences are SEHNR and FQNEAQ (reference sequence). This chain's CDR3 is CASSPGGNQPQHF. In DNA, the CDR3 is TGTGCCAGCTCACCGGGGGGGAATCAGCCCCAGCATTTT.